These T cell receptor beta chains were read from a single sample in a study of T cell repertoires in cytomegalovirus infection. Via MiXCR, TCRdb re-called the reads, giving one row per CDR3 protein. The table shows 570,000 or so distinct CDR3 sequences, with about 40% occurring only once. No antigens are known for them. Sequenced material: cultured PBMCs, taken from culture after CMV antigen stimulation. Receptors originate from a human donor in good health (CMV status not recorded). Some clones in this sample may be carry-over from other donors' samples. CDR3s include the opening cysteine and the closing phenylalanine or tryptophan. A D gene is named only where the DNA matches it firmly. Clone size is shown for a subset of rows, as once, few, many or a class of expanded clone.

V: TRBV14; J: TRBJ1-4; size: few; D: .; DNA: TGTGCCAGCAGCCCGCGGGGACGTTCTAATGAAAAACTGTTTTTT; CDR3: CASSPRGRSNEKLFF
V: TRBV7-9; J: TRBJ2-1; size: .; D: .; DNA: TGTGCCAGCAGGCAAACAGCGTCCAGCTCCTACAATGAGCAGTTCTTC; CDR3: CASRQTASSSYNEQFF
V: TRBV2; J: TRBJ1-2; size: few; D: .; DNA: TGTGCCAGCAGTGAGGACACATTTAACTATGGCTACACCTTC; CDR3: CASSEDTFNYGYTF
V: TRBV6-6; J: TRBJ1-1; size: few; D: .; DNA: TGTGCCAGCAGTACATCATGGGCGAACACTGAAGCTTTCTTT; CDR3: CASSTSWANTEAFF
V: TRBV7-2; J: TRBJ2-7; size: many; D: .; DNA: TGTGCCAGCAGCTCCCAGGGTGGCATCTACGAGCAGTACTTC; CDR3: CASSSQGGIYEQYF
V: TRBV20-1; J: TRBJ2-4; size: .; D: TRBD2; DNA: TGCAGTGCCACGTCACTAGCGGGAGCCAAAAACATTCAGTACTTC; CDR3: CSATSLAGAKNIQYF
V: TRBV4-3; J: TRBJ2-3; size: few; D: .; DNA: TGCGCCAGCAGCCCGATGATAAGGGATACGCAGTATTTT; CDR3: CASSPMIRDTQYF
V: TRBV19; J: TRBJ1-3; size: .; D: .; DNA: TGTGCCAGTAGTATCTCGGGGTCTGGAAACACCATATATTTT; CDR3: CASSISGSGNTIYF
V: TRBV2; J: TRBJ2-3; size: few; D: TRBD2; DNA: TGTGCCAGCAGTGCACTAGCGGGAGGAATCACAGATACGCAGTATTTT; CDR3: CASSALAGGITDTQYF
V: TRBV7-2; J: TRBJ2-3; size: many; D: TRBD2; DNA: TGTGCCAGCAGCACCCGACTAGCGGGGACAGATACGCAGTATTTT; CDR3: CASSTRLAGTDTQYF
V: TRBV4-2; J: TRBJ1-2; size: .; D: TRBD1; DNA: TGTGCCAGCAGCCAGGTAGGGGGACAGAACTATGGCTACACCTTC; CDR3: CASSQVGGQNYGYTF
V: TRBV6-1; J: TRBJ2-5; size: .; D: TRBD2; DNA: TGTGCCAGCAGTGATCGGGGGGGGGGGGAGACCCAGTACTTC; CDR3: CASSDRGGGETQYF
V: TRBV7-6; J: TRBJ2-3; size: few; D: .; DNA: TGTGCCAGCAGCTTACTTGGCGCTAGCTGGAGCACAGATACGCAGTATTTT; CDR3: CASSLLGASWSTDTQYF
V: TRBV7-2; J: TRBJ1-6; size: .; D: .; DNA: TGTGCCAGCAGCCCGAGTGGGTTACCCCTCCACTTT; CDR3: CASSPSGLPLHF
V: TRBV20-1; J: TRBJ2-1; size: few; D: TRBD1; DNA: TGCAGTGCTAGAGACCGGACAGGGGTACATGAGCAGTTCTTC; CDR3: CSARDRTGVHEQFF
V: TRBV7-8; J: TRBJ2-7; size: many; D: TRBD2; DNA: TGTGCCAGCAGCCCAAAATGGGCTAGCGGGGGTGGACACGAGCAGTACTTC; CDR3: CASSPKWASGGGHEQYF
V: TRBV7-6; J: TRBJ2-1; size: few; D: .; DNA: TGTGCCAGCAGCTTAGTCACGCCGACATATGAGCAGTTCTTC; CDR3: CASSLVTPTYEQFF
V: TRBV7-2; J: TRBJ2-3; size: few; D: TRBD2; DNA: TGTGCCAGCAGCTCGCGGGGACTAGCAGATACGCAGTATTTT; CDR3: CASSSRGLADTQYF
V: TRBV7-2; J: TRBJ2-7; size: .; D: .; DNA: TGTGCCAGCAGCCCCCTCCTCTACGAGCAGTACTTC; CDR3: CASSPLLYEQYF
V: TRBV27; J: TRBJ2-3; size: .; D: TRBD1; DNA: TGTGCCAGCAGCTTATCCACTCAGGGGGCGGGAGATACGCAGTATTTT; CDR3: CASSLSTQGAGDTQYF
V: TRBV18; J: TRBJ2-3; size: .; D: TRBD2; DNA: TGTGCCAGCTCACCACCGACGAGGGAGGGCGGAGATACGCAGTATTTT; CDR3: CASSPPTREGGDTQYF
V: TRBV12-3/TRBV12-4; J: TRBJ1-3; size: .; D: .; DNA: TGTGCCAGCAGTTCCTCCACAGCTAGCTCTGGAAACACCATATATTTT; CDR3: CASSSSTASSGNTIYF
V: TRBV6-2/TRBV6-3; J: TRBJ2-2; size: few; D: .; DNA: TGTGCCAGCAGTTACTCGGGCCCCGCCGGGGAGCTGTTTTTT; CDR3: CASSYSGPAGELFF
V: TRBV6-2/TRBV6-3; J: TRBJ1-5; size: once; D: TRBD1; DNA: TGTGCCAGCAGTTACTCCACGGGACAGGGTAGCAATCAGCCCCAGCATTTT; CDR3: CASSYSTGQGSNQPQHF
V: TRBV7-2; J: TRBJ2-2; size: .; D: TRBD2; DNA: TGTGCCAGCAGCTCGCGGGGGGGGAACACCGGGGAGCTGTTTTTT; CDR3: CASSSRGGNTGELFF
V: TRBV29-1; J: TRBJ1-1; size: .; D: .; DNA: TGCAGCGTGATCCTAGGACAACGAGAAGCTTTCTTT; CDR3: CSVILGQREAFF
V: TRBV7-2; J: TRBJ2-5; size: .; D: .; DNA: TGTGCCAGCAGCTTAGATTCAGGGTGGGAGACCCAGTACTTC; CDR3: CASSLDSGWETQYF
V: TRBV7-2; J: TRBJ2-5; size: .; D: TRBD1; DNA: TGTGCCAGCAGCTTAGATGGGACAGGGAGGGCCCAGTACTTC; CDR3: CASSLDGTGRAQYF
V: TRBV7-9; J: TRBJ2-7; size: few; D: .; DNA: TGTGCCAGCAGCCTTAGTGAGGTTACAGTCTACGAGCAGTACTTC; CDR3: CASSLSEVTVYEQYF
V: TRBV18; J: TRBJ1-5; size: few; D: .; DNA: TGTGCCAGCTCACCAAGCCCGGGGCGCAATCAGCCCCAGCATTTT; CDR3: CASSPSPGRNQPQHF
V: TRBV7-2; J: TRBJ2-1; size: few; D: .; DNA: TGTGCCAGCAGCTTCGCGCGGGAACGTGGGGAGCAGTTCTTC; CDR3: CASSFARERGEQFF
V: TRBV7-9; J: TRBJ2-7; size: .; D: TRBD2; DNA: TGTGCCAGCAGCTTTCAACCTAGCGGACTAGGCGAGCAGTACTTC; CDR3: CASSFQPSGLGEQYF
V: TRBV27; J: TRBJ2-3; size: few; D: .; DNA: TGTGCCAGCAGTTGGGGAGGCGGAGGGCCCACAGATACGCAGTATTTT; CDR3: CASSWGGGGPTDTQYF
V: TRBV7-6; J: TRBJ2-1; size: few; D: .; DNA: TGTGCCAGCAGCTTAGAGTTCGACCACTTAGGTGAGCAGTTCTTC; CDR3: CASSLEFDHLGEQFF
V: TRBV7-2; J: TRBJ2-3; size: few; D: .; DNA: TGTGCCAGCAGCCAGTGGGGGGCAGGGGTTGAAGATACGCAGTATTTT; CDR3: CASSQWGAGVEDTQYF
V: TRBV6-5; J: TRBJ2-2; size: .; D: .; DNA: TGTGCCAGCAGACGGCCAGCAGGGACCGGGGAGCTGTTTTTT; CDR3: CASRRPAGTGELFF
V: TRBV5-1; J: TRBJ2-3; size: .; D: TRBD1; DNA: TGCGCCAGCAGCTACTACCCAGGGGGCAGAGATACGCAGTATTTT; CDR3: CASSYYPGGRDTQYF
V: TRBV6-2/TRBV6-3; J: TRBJ2-7; size: few; D: .; DNA: TGTGCCAGCAGTTACGATAATTCGATCTACGAGCAGTACTTC; CDR3: CASSYDNSIYEQYF
V: TRBV7-8; J: TRBJ1-2; size: many; D: .; DNA: TGTGCCAGCAGCAGACTCAGGAGGTCTGGCTACACCTTC; CDR3: CASSRLRRSGYTF
V: TRBV19; J: TRBJ2-7; size: .; D: .; DNA: TGTGCCAGTAGTAACCGACACGGCGACGAGCAGTACTTC; CDR3: CASSNRHGDEQYF
V: TRBV12-3/TRBV12-4; J: TRBJ2-3; size: once; D: .; DNA: TGTGCCAGCAGTTCTTATGACAGTAGCACAGATACGCAGTATTTT; CDR3: CASSSYDSSTDTQYF
V: TRBV7-9; J: TRBJ2-3; size: many; D: .; DNA: TGTGCCAGCAGCCCCTGGCGGGATAGCACAGATACGCAGTATTTT; CDR3: CASSPWRDSTDTQYF
V: TRBV20-1; J: TRBJ2-4; size: .; D: TRBD2; DNA: TGCAGTGCTAGGGGACTAGCGACCGACATTCAGTACTTC; CDR3: CSARGLATDIQYF
V: TRBV6-6; J: TRBJ2-7; size: .; D: TRBD2; DNA: TGTGCCAGCAGTGAGGCTAGCGGGTTGTATGAGCAGTACTTC; CDR3: CASSEASGLYEQYF
V: TRBV7-6; J: TRBJ1-4; size: .; D: .; DNA: TGTGCCAGCAGCTTGGGGCGACCCTGGGAAAAACTGTTTTTT; CDR3: CASSLGRPWEKLFF
V: TRBV19; J: TRBJ1-1; size: .; D: .; DNA: TGTGCCAGCCGGGCGCAGGGGACTATTAGAGGGACTGAAGCTTTCTTT; CDR3: CASRAQGTIRGTEAFF
V: TRBV5-3; J: TRBJ1-1; size: .; D: TRBD1; DNA: TGTGCCAGCAGCTTTGGGCCCGACAGGGCGGCTGAAGCTTTCTTT; CDR3: CASSFGPDRAAEAFF
V: TRBV7-2; J: TRBJ2-7; size: few; D: TRBD2; DNA: TGTGCCAGCAGTCCCTGGGGAGGGTACGAGCAGTACTTC; CDR3: CASSPWGGYEQYF
V: TRBV6-6; J: TRBJ2-7; size: .; D: .; DNA: TGTGCCAGCAGTTACGCTACGGGGAACTTCTACGAGCAGTACTTC; CDR3: CASSYATGNFYEQYF
V: TRBV7-9; J: TRBJ2-7; size: few; D: TRBD1; DNA: TGTGCCAGCAGCCCGGACGGGACAGGGACCGAGCAGTACTTC; CDR3: CASSPDGTGTEQYF
V: TRBV7-9; J: TRBJ1-1; size: many; D: .; DNA: TGTGCCAGCAGCTTATCGGGGAGGACTGAAGCTTTCTTT; CDR3: CASSLSGRTEAFF
V: TRBV30; J: TRBJ2-6; size: .; D: .; DNA: TGTGCCTGGAATCTACGGGATTATTCTCGGTCTGGGGCCAACGTCCTGACTTTC; CDR3: CAWNLRDYSRSGANVLTF